This T cell receptor (beta chain) was sequenced in a study of CXCR3-negative and CXCR3-positive naive CD8 T cells. This CDR3 has 14 amino acids. Germline V gene data show CDR1 as MNHNY and CDR2 as SVGAGI (reference sequence). In regard to this clonotype: Its antigen is still unknown.

The study, taken as a whole, reports: From TRB CDR3 properties, TCR strength was inferred; surface CD5 did not differ between naive subsets. Naive cells with CXCR3 showed TRB CDR3s that were more hydrophobic than those in CXCR3-negative naive cells.

All TRB cDNA libraries came from 5' RACE performed with UMI labels. With the 5' RACE reads reprocessed, TCRdb shows one record per CDR3 protein and no DNA. With about 150,000 distinct CDR3 sequences in the sample, the ten largest clones hold 0.25% to 0.3%. This TCR derives from a human donor in good health. Some clones in this sample may be carry-over from other donors' samples. The chain is built from TRBV6-6 and TRBJ2-7. Sequenced material: naive CXCR3+ CD8+ T cells from blood. This sample's subset: CD45RO-CCR7+CD27+CD95- naive CD8+ T cells expressing CXCR3 (TNR3+). The chain's CDR3 is CASSYSSGVYEQYF.